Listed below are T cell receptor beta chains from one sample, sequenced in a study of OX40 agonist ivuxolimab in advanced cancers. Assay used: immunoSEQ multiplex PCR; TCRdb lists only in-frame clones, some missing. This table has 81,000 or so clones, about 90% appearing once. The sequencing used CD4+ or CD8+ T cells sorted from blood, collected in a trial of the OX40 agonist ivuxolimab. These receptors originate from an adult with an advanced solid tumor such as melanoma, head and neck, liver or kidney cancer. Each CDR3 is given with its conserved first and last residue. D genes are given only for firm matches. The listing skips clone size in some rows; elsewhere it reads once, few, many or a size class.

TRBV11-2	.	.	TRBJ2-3	CASSLGGPKDTQYF	TGTGCCAGCAGCTTAGGGGGTCCCAAAGATACGCAGTATTTT
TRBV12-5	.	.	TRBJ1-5	CASGYDRNDQPQHF	TGTGCTAGTGGTTATGACAGGAATGATCAGCCCCAGCATTTT
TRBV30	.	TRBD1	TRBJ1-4	CAWSPYRTGRSEKLFF	TGTGCCTGGAGTCCCTACCGGACAGGGAGAAGCGAAAAACTGTTTTTT
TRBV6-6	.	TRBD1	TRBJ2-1	CATRTGGNEQFF	TGTGCCACCAGGACAGGGGGAAATGAGCAGTTCTTC
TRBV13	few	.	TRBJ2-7	CASSLDHEQYF	TGTGCCAGCAGCTTAGACCACGAGCAGTACTTC
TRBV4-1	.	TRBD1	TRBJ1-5	CASSQEGEGAQPQHF	TGCGCCAGCAGCCAAGAGGGGGAGGGGGCACAGCCCCAGCATTTT
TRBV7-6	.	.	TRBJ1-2	CASSLGDTYGYTF	TGTGCCAGCAGCTTAGGGGATACCTATGGCTACACCTTC
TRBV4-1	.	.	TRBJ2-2	CASEGNTGELFF	TGCGCCAGCGAAGGCAACACCGGGGAGCTGTTTTTT
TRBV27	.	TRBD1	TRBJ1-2	CASSPPDRSNGYTF	TGTGCCAGCAGTCCGCCGGACAGGAGCAATGGCTACACCTTC
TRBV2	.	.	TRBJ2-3	CASSDAGHTDTQYF	TGTGCCAGCAGTGATGCCGGTCACACAGATACGCAGTATTTT
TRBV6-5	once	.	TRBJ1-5	CASSYSNRGNQPQHF	TGTGCCAGCAGTTACTCGAACCGGGGCAATCAGCCCCAGCATTTT